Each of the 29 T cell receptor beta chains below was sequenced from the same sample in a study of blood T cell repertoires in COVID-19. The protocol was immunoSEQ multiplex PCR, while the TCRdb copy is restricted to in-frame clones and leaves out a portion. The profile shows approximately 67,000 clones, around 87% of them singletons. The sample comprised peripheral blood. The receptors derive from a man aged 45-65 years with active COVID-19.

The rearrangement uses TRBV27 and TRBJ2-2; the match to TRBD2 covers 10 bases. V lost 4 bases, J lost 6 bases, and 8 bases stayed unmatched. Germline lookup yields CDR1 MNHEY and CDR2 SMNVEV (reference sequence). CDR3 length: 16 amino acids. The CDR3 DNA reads TGTGCCAGCAGTTCCACTCTAGCGGGAGTCGCCGGGGAGCTGTTTTTT. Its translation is CASSSTLAGVAGELFF.

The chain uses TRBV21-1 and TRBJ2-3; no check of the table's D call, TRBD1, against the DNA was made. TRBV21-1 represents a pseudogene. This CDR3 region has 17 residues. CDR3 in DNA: TGTGCCAGCAGCTTCATGGGGTCGGACACGTCCACAGATACGCAGTATTTT. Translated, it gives CASSFMGSDTSTDTQYF.

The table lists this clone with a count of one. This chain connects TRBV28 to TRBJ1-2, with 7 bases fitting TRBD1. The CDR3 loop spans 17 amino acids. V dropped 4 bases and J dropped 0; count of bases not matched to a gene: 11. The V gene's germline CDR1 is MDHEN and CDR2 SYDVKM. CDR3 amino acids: CASSYAGQKDANYGYTF. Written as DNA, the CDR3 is TGTGCCAGCAGTTACGCGGGACAGAAAGATGCTAACTATGGCTACACCTTC.

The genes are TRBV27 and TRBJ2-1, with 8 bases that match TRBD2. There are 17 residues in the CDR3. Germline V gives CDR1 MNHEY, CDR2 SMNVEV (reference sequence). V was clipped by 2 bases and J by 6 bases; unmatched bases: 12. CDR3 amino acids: CASSLRGGRPPSNEQFF. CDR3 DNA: TGTGCCAGCAGTTTAAGAGGCGGGAGGCCTCCGAGCAATGAGCAGTTCTTC.

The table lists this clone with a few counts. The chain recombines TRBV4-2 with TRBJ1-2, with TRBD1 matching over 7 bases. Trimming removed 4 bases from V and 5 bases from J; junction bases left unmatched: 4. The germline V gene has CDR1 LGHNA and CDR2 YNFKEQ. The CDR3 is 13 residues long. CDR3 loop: CASSRGQSYGYTF. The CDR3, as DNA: TGTGCCAGCAGCCGGGGACAGTCATATGGCTACACCTTC.

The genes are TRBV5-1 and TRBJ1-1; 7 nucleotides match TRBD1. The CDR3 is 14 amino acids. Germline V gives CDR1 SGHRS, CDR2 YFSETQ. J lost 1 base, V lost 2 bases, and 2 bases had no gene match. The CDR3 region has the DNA TGCGCCAGCAGCTTTCAGGGGGGGAACACTGAAGCTTTCTTT. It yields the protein CASSFQGGNTEAFF. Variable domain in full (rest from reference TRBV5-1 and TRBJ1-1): KAGVTQTPRYLIKTRGQQVTLSCSPISGHRSVSWYQQTPGQGLQFLFEYFSETQRNKGNFPGRFSGRQFSNSRSEMNVSTLELGDSALYLCASSFQGGNTEAFFGQGTRLTVV.

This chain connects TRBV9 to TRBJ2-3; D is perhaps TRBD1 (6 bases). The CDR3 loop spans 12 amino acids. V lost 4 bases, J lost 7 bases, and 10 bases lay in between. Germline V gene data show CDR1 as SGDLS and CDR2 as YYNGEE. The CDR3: CASSPQGYTQYF. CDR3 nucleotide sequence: TGTGCCAGCAGCCCCCAGGGGTATACGCAGTATTTT.

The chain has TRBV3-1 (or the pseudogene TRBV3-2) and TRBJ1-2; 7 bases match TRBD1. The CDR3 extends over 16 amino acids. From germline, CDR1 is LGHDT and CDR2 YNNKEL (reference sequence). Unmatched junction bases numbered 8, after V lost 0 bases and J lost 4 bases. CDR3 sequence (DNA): TGTGCCAGCAGCCAAGATCTGAGAGACAGGGTCTATGGCTACACCTTC. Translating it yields CASSQDLRDRVYGYTF.

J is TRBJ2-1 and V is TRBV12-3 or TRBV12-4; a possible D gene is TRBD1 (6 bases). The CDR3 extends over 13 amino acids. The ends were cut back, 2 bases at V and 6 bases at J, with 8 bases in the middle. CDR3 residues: CASSLRDINEQFF. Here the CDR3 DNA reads TGTGCCAGCAGTTTACGGGACATCAATGAGCAGTTCTTC.

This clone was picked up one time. CDR3 residues: CASSPEGGGLFF. The DNA for the CDR3 is TGTGCCAGCAGCCCAGAGGGAGGTGGACTGTTTTTT. The chain carries TRBV11-2 and TRBJ1-4, with D uncertain. V lost 5 bases, J lost 13 bases, and 14 bases lay in between. Per germline, CDR1 SGHAT and CDR2 FQNNGV. The CDR3 runs 12 residues. The whole variable domain, remainder taken from reference TRBV11-2 and TRBJ1-4, is EAGVAQSPRYKIIEKRQSVAFWCNPISGHATLYWYQQILGQGPKLLIQFQNNGVVDDSQLPKDRFSAERLKGVDSTLKIQPAKLEDSAVYLCASSPEGGGLFFGSGTQLSVL.

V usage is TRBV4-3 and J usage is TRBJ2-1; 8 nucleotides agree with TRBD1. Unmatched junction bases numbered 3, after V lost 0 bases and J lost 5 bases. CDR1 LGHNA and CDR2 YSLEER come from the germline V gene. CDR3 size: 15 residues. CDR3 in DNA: TGCGCCAGCAGCCAAGACTGGACAGGGAACAATGAGCAGTTCTTC. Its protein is CASSQDWTGNNEQFF.

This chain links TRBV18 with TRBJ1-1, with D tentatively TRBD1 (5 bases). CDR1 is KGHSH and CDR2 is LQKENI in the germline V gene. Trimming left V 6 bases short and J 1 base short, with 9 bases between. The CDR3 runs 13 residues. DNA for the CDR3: TGTGCCAGCTCTACAGGACAGAACACTGAAGCTTTCTTT. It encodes CASSTGQNTEAFF. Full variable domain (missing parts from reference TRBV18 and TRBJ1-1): NAGVMQNPRHLVRRRGQEARLRCSPMKGHSHVYWYRQLPEEGLKFMVYLQKENIIDESGMPKERFSAEFPKEGPSILRIQQVVRGDSAAYFCASSTGQNTEAFFGQGTRLTVV.

The CDR3 bases are TGTGCCTGCTTTCCGGGACAGGGGGTCTTGGGGGCTTTCTTT. Protein product: CACFPGQGVLGAFF. The chain combines TRBV30 with TRBJ1-1; 11 nucleotides align to TRBD1. Germline values: CDR1 GTSNPN, CDR2 SVGIG (reference sequence). The CDR3 loop spans 14 amino acids. Trimming took 6 bases from V and 11 from J; bases not matched to a gene: 14. Based on the CDR3 plus reference TRBV30 and TRBJ1-1, the full variable domain is SQTIHQWPATLVQPVGSPLSLECTVEGTSNPNLYWYRQAAGRGLQLLFYSVGIGQISSEVPQNLSASRPQDRQFILSSKKLLLSDSGFYLCACFPGQGVLGAFFGQGTRLTVV.

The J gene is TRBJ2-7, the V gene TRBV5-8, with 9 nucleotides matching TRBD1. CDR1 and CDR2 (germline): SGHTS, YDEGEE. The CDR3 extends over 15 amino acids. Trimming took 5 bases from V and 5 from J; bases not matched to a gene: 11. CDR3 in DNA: TGTGCCAGCAGGTTCGGGACAGGGTGGTTCGACGAGCAGTACTTC. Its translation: CASRFGTGWFDEQYF.

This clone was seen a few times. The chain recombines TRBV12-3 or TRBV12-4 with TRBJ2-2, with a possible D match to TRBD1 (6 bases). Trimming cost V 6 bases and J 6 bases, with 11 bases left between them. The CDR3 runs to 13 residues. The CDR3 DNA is TGTGCCAGCAGCCAACAGGGCGCCGGGGAGCTGTTTTTT. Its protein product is CASSQQGAGELFF.

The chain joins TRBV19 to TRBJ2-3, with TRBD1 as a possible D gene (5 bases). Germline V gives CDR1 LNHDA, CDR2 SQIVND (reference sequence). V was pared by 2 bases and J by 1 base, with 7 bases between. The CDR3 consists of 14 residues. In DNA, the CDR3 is TGTGCCAGTAGTATAAAAGGGGGCACAGATACGCAGTATTTT. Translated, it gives CASSIKGGTDTQYF.

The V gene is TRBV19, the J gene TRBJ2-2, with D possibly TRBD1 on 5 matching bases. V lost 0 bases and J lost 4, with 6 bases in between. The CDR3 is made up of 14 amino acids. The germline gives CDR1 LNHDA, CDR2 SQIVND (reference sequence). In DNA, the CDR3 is TGTGCCAGTAGTATAGATAGGGGCACCGGGGAGCTGTTTTTT. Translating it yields CASSIDRGTGELFF.

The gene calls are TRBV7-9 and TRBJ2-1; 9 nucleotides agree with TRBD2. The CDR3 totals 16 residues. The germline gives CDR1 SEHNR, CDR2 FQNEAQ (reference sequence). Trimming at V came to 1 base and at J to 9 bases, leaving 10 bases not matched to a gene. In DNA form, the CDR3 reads TGTGCCAGCAGCTTAGTGGCTAGCGGGGCCCGAAGTGAGCAGTTCTTC. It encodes CASSLVASGARSEQFF.

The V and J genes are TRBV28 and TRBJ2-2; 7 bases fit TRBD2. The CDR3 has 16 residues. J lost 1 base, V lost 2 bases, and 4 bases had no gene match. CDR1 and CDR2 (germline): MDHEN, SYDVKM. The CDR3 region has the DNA TGTGCCAGCAGTTTACGGCTAGCGGTGAACACCGGGGAGCTGTTTTTT. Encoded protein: CASSLRLAVNTGELFF.

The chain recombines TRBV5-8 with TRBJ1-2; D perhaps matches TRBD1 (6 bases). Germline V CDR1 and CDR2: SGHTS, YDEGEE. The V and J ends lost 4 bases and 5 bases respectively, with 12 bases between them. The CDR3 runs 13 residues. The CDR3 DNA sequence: TGTGCCAGCAGCCGCGGACAGCTATATGGCTACACCTTC. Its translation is CASSRGQLYGYTF.

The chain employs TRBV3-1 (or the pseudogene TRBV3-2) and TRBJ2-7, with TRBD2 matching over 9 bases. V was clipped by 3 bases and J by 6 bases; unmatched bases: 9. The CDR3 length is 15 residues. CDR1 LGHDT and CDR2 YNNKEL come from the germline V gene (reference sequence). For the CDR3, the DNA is TGTGCCAGCAGCCAGATTAGCGGGAGTCGGTTCGAGCAGTACTTC. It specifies CASSQISGSRFEQYF.

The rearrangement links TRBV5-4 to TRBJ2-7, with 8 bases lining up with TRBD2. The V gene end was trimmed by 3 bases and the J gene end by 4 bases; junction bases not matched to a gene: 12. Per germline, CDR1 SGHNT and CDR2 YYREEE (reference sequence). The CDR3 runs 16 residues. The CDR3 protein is CASSSLTGGADYEQYF. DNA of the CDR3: TGTGCCAGCAGCTCCCTTACCGGGGGGGCCGATTACGAGCAGTACTTC.

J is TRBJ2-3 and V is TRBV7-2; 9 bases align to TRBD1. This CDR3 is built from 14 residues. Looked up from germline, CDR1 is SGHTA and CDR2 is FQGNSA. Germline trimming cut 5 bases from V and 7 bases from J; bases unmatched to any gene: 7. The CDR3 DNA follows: TGTGCCAGCAGCACTACAGGGGGCGCAAATACGCAGTATTTT. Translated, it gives CASSTTGGANTQYF.

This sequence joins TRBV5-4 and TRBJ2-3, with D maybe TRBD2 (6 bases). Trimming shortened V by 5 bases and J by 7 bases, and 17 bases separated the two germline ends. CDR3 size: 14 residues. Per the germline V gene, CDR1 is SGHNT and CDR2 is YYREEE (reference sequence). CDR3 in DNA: TGTGCCAGCAGAAGGTCGCCCGGGGGATATACGCAGTATTTT. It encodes CASRRSPGGYTQYF.

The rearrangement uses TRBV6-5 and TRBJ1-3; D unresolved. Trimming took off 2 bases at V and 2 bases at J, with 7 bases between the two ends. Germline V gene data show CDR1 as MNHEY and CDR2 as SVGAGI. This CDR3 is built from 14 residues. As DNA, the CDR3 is TGTGCCAGCAGTTACGGCATCGCTGGAAACACCATATATTTT. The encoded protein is CASSYGIAGNTIYF.

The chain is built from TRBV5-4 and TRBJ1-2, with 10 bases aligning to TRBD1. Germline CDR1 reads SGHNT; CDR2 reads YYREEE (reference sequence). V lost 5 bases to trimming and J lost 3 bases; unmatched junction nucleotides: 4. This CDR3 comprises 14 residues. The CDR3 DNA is TGTGCCAGCAGATTGACAGGGGGCGACTATGGCTACACCTTC. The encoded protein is CASRLTGGDYGYTF.

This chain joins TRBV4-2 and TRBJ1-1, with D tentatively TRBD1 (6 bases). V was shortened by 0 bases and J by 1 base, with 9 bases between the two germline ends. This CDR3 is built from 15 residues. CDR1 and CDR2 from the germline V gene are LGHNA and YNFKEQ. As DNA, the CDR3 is TGTGCCAGCAGCCAAGATTACAGGGAGAACACTGAAGCTTTCTTT. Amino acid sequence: CASSQDYRENTEAFF.

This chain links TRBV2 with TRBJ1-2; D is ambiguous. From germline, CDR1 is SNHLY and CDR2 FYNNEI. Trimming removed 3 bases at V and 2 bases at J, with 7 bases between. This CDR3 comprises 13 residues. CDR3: CASSDGVNYGYTF. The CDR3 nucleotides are TGTGCCAGCAGTGACGGAGTGAACTATGGCTACACCTTC.

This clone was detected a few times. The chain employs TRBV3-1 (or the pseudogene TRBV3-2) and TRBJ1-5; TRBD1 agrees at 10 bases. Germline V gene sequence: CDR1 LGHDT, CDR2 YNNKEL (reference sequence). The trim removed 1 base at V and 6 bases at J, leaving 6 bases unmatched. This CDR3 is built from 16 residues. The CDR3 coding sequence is TGTGCCAGCAGCCAAGGGGACAGGGGAAGGCGTCAGCCCCAGCATTTT. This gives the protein CASSQGDRGRRQPQHF.